The 16 T cell receptor beta chains in this list originate from one sample, sequenced in a study of control samples from healthy donors and cancer patients. The protocol was immunoSEQ multiplex PCR, while the TCRdb copy is restricted to in-frame clones and leaves out a portion. The repertoire consists of 70,000 or so clones, with under 90% occurring once and the leading ten covering around 19%. The sequencing sample was made of PBMCs. These receptors all come from a man in his 60s with lung cancer.

The rearrangement uses TRBV5-4 and TRBJ1-1, with 9 nucleotides matching TRBD1. Germline trimming cut 3 bases from V and 3 bases from J; bases unmatched to any gene: 3. Germline CDR1 is SGHNT and CDR2 is YYREEE (reference sequence). There are 14 residues in the CDR3. Here the CDR3 reads CASSSRQGDTEAFF. The CDR3 bases are TGTGCCAGCAGCTCCCGACAGGGGGACACTGAAGCTTTCTTT.

The rearrangement links TRBV29-1 to TRBJ2-4, with TRBD1 identical over 8 bases. V shed 1 base, J shed 3 bases, and the junction held 2 bases outside the gene matches. Germline CDR1 is SQVTM and CDR2 is ANQGSEA. The CDR3 is made up of 14 amino acids. CDR3 sequence: CSVEGRGLKNIQYF. The CDR3 DNA reads as TGCAGCGTTGAAGGCAGGGGGCTCAAAAACATTCAGTACTTC. Complete variable domain (other parts from reference TRBV29-1 and TRBJ2-4): SAVISQKPSRDICQRGTSLTIQCQVDSQVTMMFWYRQQPGQSLTLIATANQGSEATYESGFVIDKFPISRPNLTFSTLTVSNMSPEDSSIYLCSVEGRGLKNIQYFGAGTRLSVL.

The rearrangement uses TRBV7-9 and TRBJ1-6; 7 positions match TRBD1. Germline CDR1 is SEHNR and CDR2 is FQNEAQ (reference sequence). The CDR3 has 16 residues. After removal of 1 base from V and 6 bases from J, the junction contained 6 bases not matched to a gene. This CDR3 reads CASSLGQGGGNSPLHF. CDR3 nucleotides: TGTGCCAGCAGCTTAGGACAGGGCGGTGGTAATTCACCCCTCCACTTT. Complete variable domain (other parts from reference TRBV7-9 and TRBJ1-6): DTGVSQNPRHKITKRGQNVTFRCDPISEHNRLYWYRQTLGQGPEFLTYFQNEAQLEKSRLLSDRFSAERPKGSFSTLEIQRTEQGDSAMYLCASSLGQGGGNSPLHFGNGTRLTVT.

This clone was seen a handful of times. The CDR3 protein is CASSLLGQGTIGELFF. The DNA of the CDR3 is TGCGCCAGCAGCTTGTTGGGGCAGGGAACGATCGGGGAGCTGTTTTTT. J is TRBJ2-2 and V is TRBV5-1, with D perhaps TRBD1 (5 bases). Germline values: CDR1 SGHRS, CDR2 YFSETQ. Trimming pared 1 base from V and 7 bases from J, leaving 17 bases between. The CDR3 sequence is 16 residues long.

This clone was picked up one time. Here the CDR3 reads CASSSRDRGSYEQYF. CDR3 sequence (DNA): TGTGCCAGCAGCAGCCGGGACAGGGGGTCCTACGAGCAGTACTTC. V gene TRBV9 combines with J gene TRBJ2-7, with 11 bases matching TRBD1. The germline CDR1 and CDR2 sequences are SGDLS and YYNGEE. This CDR3 comprises 15 residues. Trimming at V came to 4 bases and at J to 1 base, leaving 4 bases not matched to a gene. Looking up the rest from reference TRBV9 and TRBJ2-7 gives the full variable domain: DSGVTQTPKHLITATGQRVTLRCSPRSGDLSVYWYQQSLDQGLQFLIQYYNGEERAKGNILERFSAQQFPDLHSELNLSSLELGDSALYFCASSSRDRGSYEQYFGPGTRLTVT.

The chain is built from TRBV6-1 and TRBJ2-7, with 8 bases aligning to TRBD2. V trimming: 3 bases; J trimming: 2 bases; junction bases outside the gene matches: 6. The length of the CDR3 is 15 residues. In germline, CDR1 is MNHNS, CDR2 SASEGT. The CDR3 nucleotides are TGTGCCAGCAGTGAGATCGGGGGGGGGCCCTACGAGCAGTACGTC. It yields the protein CASSEIGGGPYEQYV.

This chain connects TRBV5-1 to TRBJ2-7; 8 bases are a match to TRBD1. The CDR3 runs 15 residues. Germline CDR1 is SGHRS and CDR2 is YFSETQ. With 4 bases clipped from V and 4 bases from J, the junction kept 10 bases outside the gene matches. The DNA for the CDR3 is TGCGCCAGCAGCCCTCAGGGGCAGGGGGCGTACGAGCAGTACTTC. Protein product: CASSPQGQGAYEQYF.

This chain joins TRBV9 and TRBJ2-3; no definite D call. Trimming removed 7 bases at V and 2 bases at J, with 8 bases between. The CDR3 sequence is 12 residues long. The germline gives CDR1 SGDLS, CDR2 YYNGEE. The CDR3 spells CASGYLTDTQYF. The CDR3 DNA sequence: TGTGCCAGCGGCTACCTCACAGATACGCAGTATTTT. Based on the CDR3 plus reference TRBV9 and TRBJ2-3, the full variable domain is DSGVTQTPKHLITATGQRVTLRCSPRSGDLSVYWYQQSLDQGLQFLIQYYNGEERAKGNILERFSAQQFPDLHSELNLSSLELGDSALYFCASGYLTDTQYFGPGTRLTVL.

This clone was observed at least ten times. The chain couples TRBV12-5 to TRBJ1-1, with D possibly TRBD1 on 5 matching bases. V was trimmed by 3 bases and J by 4 bases, leaving 27 bases between them. This CDR3 spans 19 amino acids. Germline assignment: CDR1 LGHNT and CDR2 FRNRAP. The CDR3 protein is CASGLNPDGRGVEGTEAFF. The CDR3 region has the DNA TGTGCTAGTGGTTTAAATCCCGACGGACGGGGGGTGGAGGGCACTGAAGCTTTCTTT.

The chain uses TRBV9 and TRBJ2-1; 8 bases map to TRBD2. CDR1 is SGDLS and CDR2 is YYNGEE in the germline V gene. Trimming removed 0 bases from V and 1 base from J; junction bases left unmatched: 6. The CDR3 is 17 residues long. The CDR3 here is CASSVGPSGSSYNEQFF. DNA for the CDR3: TGTGCCAGCAGCGTAGGTCCTAGCGGGTCTTCCTACAATGAGCAGTTCTTC.

The rearrangement joins TRBV5-6 to TRBJ2-5; TRBD1 matches 8 bases. With V trimmed by 1 base and J by 5 bases, 7 bases remained unmatched. Per the germline V gene, CDR1 is SGHDT and CDR2 is YYEEEE. This CDR3 is built from 15 residues. The CDR3 DNA reads as TGTGCCAGCAGCTTGTACCGACAGGGGACCGAGACCCAGTACTTC. This translates into CASSLYRQGTETQYF.

The rearrangement uses TRBV7-8 and TRBJ1-5; D possibly corresponds to TRBD1 (6 bases). Germline loops: CDR1 SGHVS, CDR2 FQNEAQ. CDR3 length: 14 residues. V was pared by 5 bases and J by 3 bases, with 11 bases between. CDR3 sequence: CASSLRDTNQPQHF. The CDR3 DNA reads TGTGCCAGCAGCCTTCGGGACACCAATCAGCCCCAGCATTTT.

The rearrangement uses TRBV12-3 or TRBV12-4 and TRBJ1-1; D ambiguous. V lost 6 bases and J 5 bases, leaving 13 bases between the germline ends. This CDR3 region has 13 residues. The CDR3 spells CASSPAGATEAFF. The CDR3 DNA sequence: TGTGCCAGCAGCCCAGCGGGCGCTACTGAAGCTTTCTTT.

The chain is built from TRBV5-8 and TRBJ1-5; TRBD1 agrees at 7 bases. The trim removed 3 bases at V and 9 bases at J, leaving 15 bases unmatched. CDR1 and CDR2 from the germline V gene are SGHTS and YDEGEE. The CDR3 covers 16 residues. The CDR3 spells CASSSRGQVLPGPQHF. CDR3 DNA sequence: TGTGCCAGCAGCTCCCGAGGACAGGTCTTACCGGGGCCCCAGCATTTT.

CDR3 sequence reads: CASSLSSRVNNEQFF. Written as DNA, the CDR3 is TGTGCCAGCAGCTTATCTTCCAGGGTTAACAATGAGCAGTTCTTC. The V gene is TRBV7-9, the J gene TRBJ2-1; perhaps TRBD1 as D (5 bases). Germline V CDR1 and CDR2: SEHNR, FQNEAQ (reference sequence). V was trimmed by 2 bases and J by 5 bases, leaving 13 bases between them. The CDR3 spans 15 residues.

CDR3 nucleotide sequence: TGCGCCACGACCTTAGGGAGGTTCGCAGATACGCAGTATTTT. It specifies CATTLGRFADTQYF. The chain is built from TRBV5-1 and TRBJ2-3, with D perhaps TRBD2 (6 bases). Germline V gives CDR1 SGHRS, CDR2 YFSETQ. CDR3 size: 14 residues. The V end was cut by 9 bases, the J end by 4 bases, with 18 bases between. The variable domain in full, with the rest retrieved from reference TRBV5-1 and TRBJ2-3, is KAGVTQTPRYLIKTRGQQVTLSCSPISGHRSVSWYQQTPGQGLQFLFEYFSETQRNKGNFPGRFSGRQFSNSRSEMNVSTLELGDSALYLCATTLGRFADTQYFGPGTRLTVL.